A single TCR beta chain is shown here with its context. The data originate from a study of blood T cell repertoires in COVID-19. Sequencing was performed with immunoSEQ multiplex PCR; in TCRdb, only in-frame clones are kept and a portion is missing. The table lists tens of thousands of clones, around four fifths of them singletons. The CDR3 is made up of 13 amino acids. Germline CDR1 SGHRS, CDR2 YFSETQ. The germline V and J ends were trimmed by 7 bases and 5 bases, with 13 bases remaining between them. J is TRBJ1-5 and V is TRBV5-1, with D perhaps matching TRBD1 (5 bases). Sample: peripheral blood. This receptor was identified in a man in his 70s with acute or convalescent COVID-19. CDR3 nucleotide sequence: TGCGCCAGCTCGCGGGACCGCGATCAGCCCCAGCATTTT. Residues: CASSRDRDQPQHF.